The rows below give T cell receptor beta chains drawn from one sample of a study of radiation and T cells in renal cell carcinoma. Sequencing was performed with immunoSEQ multiplex PCR; in TCRdb, only in-frame clones are kept and a portion is missing. The sample lists approximately 100,000 clones, 86% seen once, with approximately 8.1% in the top ten. The material was blood, obtained from a patient whose treatment included radiotherapy and nephrectomy. The receptors stem from a middle-aged man with renal cell carcinoma. Both conserved end residues are part of each CDR3. D genes are given only for firm matches.

>TRBJ2-3|TRBD2|TRBV9
TGTGCCAGCAGCGAACAAATAGCGGGGGGGCCCACAGATACGCAGTATTTT
CASSEQIAGGPTDTQYF
>TRBJ1-1|-|TRBV21-1
TGTGCCAGCAGCAAAGGTAAGGGACTGAACACTGAAGCTTTCTTT
CASSKGKGLNTEAFF
>TRBJ1-1|TRBD1|TRBV27
TGTGCCAGCAGTCTTACGGGACAGGGTTCCACTGAAGCTTTCTTT
CASSLTGQGSTEAFF
>TRBJ2-7|TRBD2|TRBV7-8
TGTGCCAGCAGCAGGCGGGAGTTAAGCGAGCAGTACTTC
CASSRRELSEQYF
>TRBJ1-1|-|TRBV13
TGTGCCAGCAGCGCAGGGTTGGGGTTTGCGAAGAACACTGAAGCTTTCTTT
CASSAGLGFAKNTEAFF
>TRBJ2-5|-|TRBV2
TGTGCCAGCAGTGAACCTCGGGAAGCGGGCCGTTATAAAGAGACCCAGTACTTC
CASSEPREAGRYKETQYF
>TRBJ2-5|TRBD2|TRBV5-1
TGCGCCAGCAGCTCTGGGGGGGTGGCGGAGACCCAGTACTTC
CASSSGGVAETQYF
>TRBJ2-7|-|TRBV21-1
TGTGCCAGCAGCAAAGCGGGCCCAACGACAGGGACCTACGAGCAGTACTTC
CASSKAGPTTGTYEQYF
>TRBJ2-3|TRBD2|TRBV6-6
TGTGCCAGCAGTGCGAAACTAGCGGCGGGTCCAGATACGCAGTATTTT
CASSAKLAAGPDTQYF
>TRBJ2-6|TRBD1|TRBV27
TGTGCCAGCAGTTGGGACAGGCGCCCCTCTGGGGCCAACGTCCTGACTTTC
CASSWDRRPSGANVLTF
>TRBJ1-5|TRBD1|TRBV10-3
TGTGCCGTCTCCGGGACAGGGGGCGCGGATCAGCCCCAGCATTTT
CAVSGTGGADQPQHF
>TRBJ2-7|TRBD2|TRBV7-3
TGTGCCAGCAGCTTATGGGGGGGAGCTATCGGAGAGCAGTACTTC
CASSLWGGAIGEQYF
>TRBJ1-4|TRBD1|TRBV13
TGTGCCAGCAGCCCCGGACAGGGAATGGGGCTGTTTTTT
CASSPGQGMGLFF
>TRBJ2-3|TRBD1|TRBV25-1
TGTGCCAGCAGTGACTGGGACAGGGAACGGTATACGCAGTATTTT
CASSDWDRERYTQYF
>TRBJ2-5|TRBD1|TRBV7-9
TGTGCCAGCAGCGCACAGGGGCCACAAGAGACCCAGTACTTC
CASSAQGPQETQYF
>TRBJ1-1|-|TRBV11-2
TGTGCCAGCAGCGCGGACAGAGGCACTGAAGCTTTCTTT
CASSADRGTEAFF
>TRBJ2-7|-|TRBV5-1
TGCGCCAGCAGCATCGACTCCTACGAGCAGTACTTC
CASSIDSYEQYF
>TRBJ1-1|-|TRBV12-5
TGTGCTAGTGCCCTACAGGGGAACACTGAAGCTTTCTTT
CASALQGNTEAFF
>TRBJ1-5|-|TRBV6-4
TGTGCCAGCAGTGACTCTCTAGGGGGGCAGCCCCAGCATTTT
CASSDSLGGQPQHF
>TRBJ1-1|TRBD1|TRBV10-3
TGTGCCATCAGACTCACAGGGGCTTCGAACACTGAAGCTTTCTTT
CAIRLTGASNTEAFF
>TRBJ2-1|-|TRBV11-2
TGTGCCAGCAGCCAGACAGAGCGCTCCTACAATGAGCAGTTCTTC
CASSQTERSYNEQFF
>TRBJ1-4|TRBD1|TRBV9
TGTGCCAGCAGCGTATCAGGGGGTAGGATTGAAAAACTGTTTTTT
CASSVSGGRIEKLFF